This T cell receptor (beta chain) was identified in a study of blood T cell repertoires in COVID-19. Looking at the study overall: Researchers got acute and convalescent COVID-19 samples from the United States, Italy and Spain.

Study processing details: Estimated nucleated cell counts came from reference gene primer amplification. Clones were read by immunoSEQ multiplex PCR, and TCRdb kept only the in-frame ones, dropping some. V, J and clone size are those of that table, while D and trimming were read from the DNA. The table lists about 28,000 clones, around 82% of them singletons. The CDR3 covers 12 residues. Trimming cost V 6 bases and J 5 bases; bases outside gene matches: 3. Source material: peripheral blood. This receptor was taken from a man aged 65 to 85 with active COVID-19. The chain recombines TRBV12-3 or TRBV12-4 with TRBJ2-7; TRBD1 aligns across 8 bases. CDR3 protein: CASSLRGHEQYF. CDR3 nucleotides: TGTGCCAGCAGCCTCAGGGGGCACGAGCAGTACTTC.